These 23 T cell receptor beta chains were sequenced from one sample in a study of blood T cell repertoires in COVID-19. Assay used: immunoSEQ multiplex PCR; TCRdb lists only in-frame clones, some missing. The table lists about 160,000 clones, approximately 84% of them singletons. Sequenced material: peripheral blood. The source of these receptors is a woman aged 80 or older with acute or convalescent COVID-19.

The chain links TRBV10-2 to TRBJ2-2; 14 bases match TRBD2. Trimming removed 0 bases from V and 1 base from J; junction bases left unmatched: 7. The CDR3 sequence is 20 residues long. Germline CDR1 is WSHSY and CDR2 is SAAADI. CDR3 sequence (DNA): TGCGCCAGCAGTGAGTCTGGGACTAGCGGGAGTAAGTTGAACACCGGGGAGCTGTTTTTT. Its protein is CASSESGTSGSKLNTGELFF.

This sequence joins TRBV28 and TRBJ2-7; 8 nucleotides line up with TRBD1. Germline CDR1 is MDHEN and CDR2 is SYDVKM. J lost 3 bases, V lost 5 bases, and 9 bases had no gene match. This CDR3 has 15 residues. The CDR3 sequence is CASSPSGDRNYEQYF. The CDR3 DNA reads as TGTGCCAGCAGTCCCTCGGGGGACAGGAACTACGAGCAGTACTTC.

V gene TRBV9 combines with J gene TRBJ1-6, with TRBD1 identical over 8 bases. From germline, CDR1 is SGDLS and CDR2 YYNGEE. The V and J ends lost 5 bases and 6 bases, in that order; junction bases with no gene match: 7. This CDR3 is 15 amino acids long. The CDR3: CASRSPGQGNSPLHF. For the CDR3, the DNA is TGTGCCAGCAGATCGCCCGGACAGGGTAATTCACCCCTCCACTTT.

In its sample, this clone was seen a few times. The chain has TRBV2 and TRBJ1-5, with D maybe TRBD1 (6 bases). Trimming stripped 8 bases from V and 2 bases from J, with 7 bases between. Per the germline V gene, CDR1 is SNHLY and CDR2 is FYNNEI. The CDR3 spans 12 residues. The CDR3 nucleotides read TGTGCCAGCGAGGGGGGCAATCAGCCCCAGCATTTT. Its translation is CASEGGNQPQHF.

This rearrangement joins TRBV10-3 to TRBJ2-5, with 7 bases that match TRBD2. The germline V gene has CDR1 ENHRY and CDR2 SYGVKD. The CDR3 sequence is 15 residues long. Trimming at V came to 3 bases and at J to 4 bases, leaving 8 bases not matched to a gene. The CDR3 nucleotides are TGTGCCATCAGTGATTTCCCGGGGGGAGGAGAGACCCAGTACTTC. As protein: CAISDFPGGGETQYF.

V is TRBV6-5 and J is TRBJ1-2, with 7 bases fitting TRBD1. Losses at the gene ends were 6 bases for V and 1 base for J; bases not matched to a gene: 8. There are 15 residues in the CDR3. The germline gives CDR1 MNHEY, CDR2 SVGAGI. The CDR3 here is CASRTGQAFNYGYTF. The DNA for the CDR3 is TGTGCCAGCAGAACCGGACAGGCTTTTAACTATGGCTACACCTTC.

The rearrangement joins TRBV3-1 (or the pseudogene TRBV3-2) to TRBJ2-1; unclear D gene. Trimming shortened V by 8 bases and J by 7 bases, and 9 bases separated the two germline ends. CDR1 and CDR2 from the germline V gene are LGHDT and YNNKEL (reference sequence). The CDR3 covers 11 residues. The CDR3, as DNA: TGTGCCAGCCATTTTAGTAATGAGCAGTTCTTC. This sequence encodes CASHFSNEQFF.

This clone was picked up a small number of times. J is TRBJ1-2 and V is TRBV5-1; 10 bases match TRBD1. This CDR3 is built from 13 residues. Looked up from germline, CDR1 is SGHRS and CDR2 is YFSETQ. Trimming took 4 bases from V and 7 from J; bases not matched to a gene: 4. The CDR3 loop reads CASSPRTGGGYTF. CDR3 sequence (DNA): TGCGCCAGCAGCCCACGGACAGGGGGTGGCTACACCTTC. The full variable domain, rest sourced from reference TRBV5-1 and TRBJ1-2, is KAGVTQTPRYLIKTRGQQVTLSCSPISGHRSVSWYQQTPGQGLQFLFEYFSETQRNKGNFPGRFSGRQFSNSRSEMNVSTLELGDSALYLCASSPRTGGGYTFGSGTRLTVV.

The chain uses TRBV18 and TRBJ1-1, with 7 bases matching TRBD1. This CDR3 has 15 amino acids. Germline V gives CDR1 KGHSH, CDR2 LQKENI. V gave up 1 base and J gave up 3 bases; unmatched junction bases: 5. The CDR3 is CASSPRQGFDTEAFF. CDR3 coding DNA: TGTGCCAGCTCACCACGACAGGGCTTCGACACTGAAGCTTTCTTT.

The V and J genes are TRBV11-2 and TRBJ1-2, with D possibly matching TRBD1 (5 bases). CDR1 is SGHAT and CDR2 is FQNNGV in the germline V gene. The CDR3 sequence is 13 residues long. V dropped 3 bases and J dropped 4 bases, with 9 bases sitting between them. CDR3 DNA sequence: TGTGCCAGCAGCTTGGGTCAGGGCTATGGCTACACCTTC. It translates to CASSLGQGYGYTF.

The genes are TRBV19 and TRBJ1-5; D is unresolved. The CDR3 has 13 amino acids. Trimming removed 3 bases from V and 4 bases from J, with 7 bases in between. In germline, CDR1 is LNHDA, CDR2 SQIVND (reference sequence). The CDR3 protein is CASSIRENQPQHF. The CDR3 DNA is TGTGCCAGTAGTATCCGGGAAAATCAGCCCCAGCATTTT. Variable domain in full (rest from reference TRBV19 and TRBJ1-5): DGGITQSPKYLFRKEGQNVTLSCEQNLNHDAMYWYRQDPGQGLRLIYYSQIVNDFQKGDIAEGYSVSREKKESFPLTVTSAQKNPTAFYLCASSIRENQPQHFGDGTRLSIL.

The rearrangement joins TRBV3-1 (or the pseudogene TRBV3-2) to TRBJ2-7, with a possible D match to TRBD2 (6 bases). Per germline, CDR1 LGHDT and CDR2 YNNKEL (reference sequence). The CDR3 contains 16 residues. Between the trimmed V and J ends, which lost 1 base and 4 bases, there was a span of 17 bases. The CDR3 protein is CASSQGRGNRDYEQYF. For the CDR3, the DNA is TGTGCCAGCAGCCAAGGACGGGGGAATCGAGATTACGAGCAGTACTTC.

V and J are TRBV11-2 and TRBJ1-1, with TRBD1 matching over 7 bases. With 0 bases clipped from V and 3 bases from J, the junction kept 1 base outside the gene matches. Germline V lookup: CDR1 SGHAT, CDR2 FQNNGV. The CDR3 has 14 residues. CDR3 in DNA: TGTGCCAGCAGCTTAGAAGGGGGCCACACTGAAGCTTTCTTT. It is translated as CASSLEGGHTEAFF. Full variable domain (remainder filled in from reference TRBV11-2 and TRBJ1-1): EAGVAQSPRYKIIEKRQSVAFWCNPISGHATLYWYQQILGQGPKLLIQFQNNGVVDDSQLPKDRFSAERLKGVDSTLKIQPAKLEDSAVYLCASSLEGGHTEAFFGQGTRLTVV.

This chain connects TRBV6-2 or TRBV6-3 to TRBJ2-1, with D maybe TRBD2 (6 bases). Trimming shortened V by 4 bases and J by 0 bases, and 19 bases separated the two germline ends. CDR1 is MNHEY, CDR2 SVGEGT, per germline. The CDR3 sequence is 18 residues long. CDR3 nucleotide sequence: TGTGCCAGCAGTTCCATCGCTTTCGACGGGAGCTCCTACAATGAGCAGTTCTTC. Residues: CASSSIAFDGSSYNEQFF.

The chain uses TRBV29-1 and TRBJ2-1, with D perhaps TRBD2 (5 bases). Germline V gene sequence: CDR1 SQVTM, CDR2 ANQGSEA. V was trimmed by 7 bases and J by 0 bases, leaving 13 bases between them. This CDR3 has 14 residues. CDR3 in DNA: TGCAGCGCCCGGCTAGGGAGCTCCTACAATGAGCAGTTCTTC. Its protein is CSARLGSSYNEQFF.

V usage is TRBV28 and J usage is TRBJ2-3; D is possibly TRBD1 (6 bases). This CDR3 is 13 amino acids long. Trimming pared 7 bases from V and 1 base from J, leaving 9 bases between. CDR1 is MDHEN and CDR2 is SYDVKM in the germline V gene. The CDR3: CASTKGGTDTQYF. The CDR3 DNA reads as TGTGCCAGCACCAAGGGGGGCACAGATACGCAGTATTTT.

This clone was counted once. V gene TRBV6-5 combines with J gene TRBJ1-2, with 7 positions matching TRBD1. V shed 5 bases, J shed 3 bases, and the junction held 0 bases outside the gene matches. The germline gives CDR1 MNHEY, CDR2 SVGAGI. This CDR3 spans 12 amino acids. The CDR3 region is CASSQGDYGYTF. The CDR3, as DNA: TGTGCCAGCAGTCAGGGGGACTATGGCTACACCTTC.

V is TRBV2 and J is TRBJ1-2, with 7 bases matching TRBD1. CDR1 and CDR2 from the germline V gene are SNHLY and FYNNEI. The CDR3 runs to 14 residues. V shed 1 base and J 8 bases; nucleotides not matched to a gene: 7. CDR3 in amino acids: CASSEVGTEGGYTF. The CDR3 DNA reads TGTGCCAGCAGTGAAGTCGGGACAGAGGGAGGCTACACCTTC.

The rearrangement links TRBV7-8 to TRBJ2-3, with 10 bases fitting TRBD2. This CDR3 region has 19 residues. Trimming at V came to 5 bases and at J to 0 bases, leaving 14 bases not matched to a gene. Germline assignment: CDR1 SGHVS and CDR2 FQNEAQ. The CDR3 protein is CASSPSSLAGTHSTDTQYF. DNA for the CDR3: TGTGCCAGCAGCCCGAGTTCACTAGCGGGAACCCATAGCACAGATACGCAGTATTTT. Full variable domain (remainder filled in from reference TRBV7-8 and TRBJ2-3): GAGVSQSPRYKVAKRGQDVALRCDPISGHVSLFWYQQALGQGPEFLTYFQNEAQLDKSGLPSDRFFAERPEGSVSTLKIQRTQQEDSAVYLCASSPSSLAGTHSTDTQYFGPGTRLTVL.

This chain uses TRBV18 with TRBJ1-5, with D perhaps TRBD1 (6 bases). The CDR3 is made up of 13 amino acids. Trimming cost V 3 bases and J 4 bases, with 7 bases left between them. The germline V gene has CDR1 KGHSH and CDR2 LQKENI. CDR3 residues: CASSPGTNQPQHF. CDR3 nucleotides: TGTGCCAGCTCACCCGGGACAAATCAGCCCCAGCATTTT. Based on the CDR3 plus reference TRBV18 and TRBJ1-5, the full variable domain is NAGVMQNPRHLVRRRGQEARLRCSPMKGHSHVYWYRQLPEEGLKFMVYLQKENIIDESGMPKERFSAEFPKEGPSILRIQQVVRGDSAAYFCASSPGTNQPQHFGDGTRLSIL.

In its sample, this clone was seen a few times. Here the CDR3 reads CASSKSDRGSRYTF. CDR3 sequence (DNA): TGTGCCAGCAGTAAATCGGACAGGGGATCCCGCTACACCTTC. The genes are TRBV5-4 and TRBJ1-2; 9 nucleotides line up with TRBD1. Looked up from germline, CDR1 is SGHNT and CDR2 is YYREEE (reference sequence). V lost 5 bases, J lost 9 bases, and 11 bases stayed unmatched. The CDR3 totals 14 residues.

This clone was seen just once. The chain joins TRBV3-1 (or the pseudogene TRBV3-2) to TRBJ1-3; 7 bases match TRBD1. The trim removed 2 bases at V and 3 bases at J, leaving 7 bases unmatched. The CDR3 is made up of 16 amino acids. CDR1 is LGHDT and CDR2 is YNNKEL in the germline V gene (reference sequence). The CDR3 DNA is TGTGCCAGCAGCCAACCCGGGACAGTCCATGGAAACACCATATATTTT. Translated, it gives CASSQPGTVHGNTIYF.

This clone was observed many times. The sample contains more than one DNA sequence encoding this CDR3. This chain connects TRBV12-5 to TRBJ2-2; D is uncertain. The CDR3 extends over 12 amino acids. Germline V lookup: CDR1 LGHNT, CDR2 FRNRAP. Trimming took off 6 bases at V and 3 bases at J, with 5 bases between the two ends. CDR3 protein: CASGRDTGELFF. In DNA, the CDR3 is TGTGCTAGTGGCCGTGACACCGGGGAGCTGTTTTTT. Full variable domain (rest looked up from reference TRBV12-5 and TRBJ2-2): DARVTQTPRHKVTEMGQEVTMRCQPILGHNTVFWYRQTMMQGLELLAYFRNRAPLDDSGMPKDRFSAEMPDATLATLKIQPSEPRDSAVYFCASGRDTGELFFGEGSRLTVL.